A single sample is the source of the 20 T cell receptor beta chains below, sequenced in a study of patients and donors after allogeneic stem cell transplantation. TCRdb re-called the RT-PCR reads with MiXCR, one entry per CDR3 protein. The sample has hundreds of thousands of distinct CDR3 sequences, 16% seen once. The material sequenced was blood, either unsorted or a sorted T cell fraction (not recorded which). The receptor set was obtained from a human donor who was either an allogeneic HSCT recipient or a stem cell or donor lymphocyte infusion donor (not recorded which). It is not recorded whose cells these are; they may come from a transplant donor.

This clonotype was seen a few times. This chain links TRBV7-2 with TRBJ2-1; D remains ambiguous. Germline-derived CDR1 and CDR2 are SGHTA and FQGNSA. V lost 3 bases and J 6 bases, leaving 18 bases between the germline ends. The CDR3 is 16 amino acids. In DNA, the CDR3 is TGTGCCAGCAGCTTGATGGGTGTCAGGTTTTTCAATGAGCAGTTCTTC. Translation: CASSLMGVRFFNEQFF.

J is TRBJ1-2 and V is TRBV14; the D gene is possibly TRBD1 (6 bases). This CDR3 comprises 16 residues. CDR1 is SGHDN and CDR2 is FVKESK in the germline V gene. Trimming took 1 base from V and 5 from J, leaving 17 bases between them. The CDR3 nucleotides are TGTGCCAGCAGCCAAGCAGGGACGGGGGCCCTTTATGGCTACACCTTC. This encodes CASSQAGTGALYGYTF.

This clonotype was seen a few times. The chain uses TRBV15 and TRBJ1-4; 8 bases fit TRBD1. The CDR3 consists of 15 residues. The V gene's germline CDR1 is LNHNV and CDR2 YYDKDF (reference sequence). J was trimmed by 4 bases and V by 1 base; bases with no gene match: 2. In DNA form, the CDR3 reads TGTGCCACCAGCAGAGGGACAGGGAGTAATGAAAAACTGTTTTTT. This gives the protein CATSRGTGSNEKLFF.

This chain connects TRBV12-5 to TRBJ2-2; the D gene is possibly TRBD1 (6 bases). The CDR3 totals 17 residues. V shed 3 bases and J shed 2 bases, with 16 bases lying between them. Germline V gives CDR1 LGHNT, CDR2 FRNRAP. CDR3 amino acids: CASGLWPLDSNTGELFF. CDR3 nucleotides: TGTGCTAGTGGTTTATGGCCCTTGGACAGTAACACCGGGGAGCTGTTTTTT.

This clonotype was observed a few times. V and J are TRBV2 and TRBJ2-3, with D unresolved. CDR3 length: 11 amino acids. The V end lost 1 base, the J end lost 13 bases, and 9 bases lay between the germline ends. Germline V gives CDR1 SNHLY, CDR2 FYNNEI. The CDR3 nucleotides read TGTGCCAGCAGTGAAGGGCTGCCAGAGTATTTT. Translated, it gives CASSEGLPEYF. Full variable domain (rest looked up from reference TRBV2 and TRBJ2-3): EPEVTQTPSHQVTQMGQEVILRCVPISNHLYFYWYRQILGQKVEFLVSFYNNEISEKSEIFDDQFSVERPDGSNFTLKIRSTKLEDSAMYFCASSEGLPEYFGPGTRLTVL.

This clonotype was counted only a few times. This sequence joins TRBV5-1 and TRBJ2-5; the match to TRBD1 covers 7 bases. Germline CDR1 is SGHRS and CDR2 is YFSETQ. The CDR3 loop spans 17 amino acids. Losses at the gene ends were 0 bases for V and 1 base for J; bases not matched to a gene: 9. The CDR3 loop is CASSLGKGATIQETQYF. The CDR3 DNA is TGCGCCAGCAGCTTGGGGAAGGGGGCGACGATCCAAGAGACCCAGTACTTC. The whole variable domain, remainder taken from reference TRBV5-1 and TRBJ2-5, is KAGVTQTPRYLIKTRGQQVTLSCSPISGHRSVSWYQQTPGQGLQFLFEYFSETQRNKGNFPGRFSGRQFSNSRSEMNVSTLELGDSALYLCASSLGKGATIQETQYFGPGTRLLVL.

Many counts were recorded for this clonotype. This chain links TRBV7-8 with TRBJ2-2; 12 nucleotides agree with TRBD2. CDR3 size: 17 residues. Germline trimming cut 5 bases from V and 1 base from J; bases unmatched to any gene: 5. Germline V gene data show CDR1 as SGHVS and CDR2 as FQNEAQ. CDR3 sequence reads: CASSTTSGGMNTGELFF. The CDR3 coding sequence is TGTGCCAGCAGCACGACTAGCGGGGGAATGAACACCGGGGAGCTGTTTTTT.

This clonotype turned up a few times. The chain links TRBV5-1 to TRBJ2-2; weak D call: TRBD2 (6 bases). Germline assignment: CDR1 SGHRS and CDR2 YFSETQ. V dropped 1 base and J dropped 0 bases, with 10 bases sitting between them. The CDR3 extends over 16 amino acids. DNA of the CDR3: TGCGCCAGCAGCTTGATGGGAGGATCGAACACCGGGGAGCTGTTTTTT. This gives the protein CASSLMGGSNTGELFF.

CDR3 nucleotides: TGTGCCAGCAGCTTCCGACTAGCGGGAGGGCATGGCAATGAGCAGTTCTTC. Translating gives CASSFRLAGGHGNEQFF. The chain is built from TRBV7-9 and TRBJ2-1; 14 bases are shared with TRBD2. V was clipped by 3 bases and J by 6 bases; unmatched bases: 7. The CDR3 sequence is 17 residues long. Per germline, CDR1 SEHNR and CDR2 FQNEAQ (reference sequence).

This clonotype was found many times. The rearrangement links TRBV5-1 to TRBJ2-1; D tentatively fits TRBD1 or TRBD2 (5 bases each). Germline CDR1 SGHRS, CDR2 YFSETQ. V lost 3 bases and J 4 bases, leaving 14 bases between the germline ends. The length of the CDR3 is 15 residues. The CDR3: CASSSDGAGYNEQFF. The CDR3 nucleotides read TGCGCCAGCAGCTCGGACGGGGCAGGGTACAATGAGCAGTTCTTC.

This clonotype was seen repeatedly, ten times or more. V usage is TRBV30 and J usage is TRBJ2-1; D possibly corresponds to TRBD1 (6 bases). V lost 1 base and J 10 bases, leaving 8 bases between the germline ends. This CDR3 contains 11 residues. CDR1 GTSNPN and CDR2 SVGIG come from the germline V gene (reference sequence). The CDR3 DNA sequence: TGTGCCTGGAGTGGGCAGGGGGAGCAGTTCTTC. The encoded protein is CAWSGQGEQFF. Using reference TRBV30 and TRBJ2-1 for the parts outside the CDR3, the full variable domain is SQTIHQWPATLVQPVGSPLSLECTVEGTSNPNLYWYRQAAGRGLQLLFYSVGIGQISSEVPQNLSASRPQDRQFILSSKKLLLSDSGFYLCAWSGQGEQFFGPGTRLTVL.

J is TRBJ1-6 and V is TRBV5-1, with D hard to call. The CDR3 runs 13 residues. The germline CDR1 and CDR2 sequences are SGHRS and YFSETQ. Trimming took 0 bases from V and 4 from J, leaving 2 bases between them. The DNA for the CDR3 is TGCGCCAGCAGCTTGGGGTATAATTCACCCCTCCACTTT. Amino acids: CASSLGYNSPLHF.

This clonotype was found many times. The chain joins TRBV4-1 to TRBJ1-2; D perhaps matches TRBD1 (5 bases). Germline CDR1 reads MGHRA; CDR2 reads YSYEKL. The V end was cut by 1 base, the J end by 6 bases, with 15 bases between. CDR3 length: 15 amino acids. Here the CDR3 DNA reads TGCGCCAGCAGCCAAGTTGAGTTGGCGGGACATGGCTACACCTTC. It yields the protein CASSQVELAGHGYTF.

The chain links TRBV5-1 to TRBJ1-4; 10 bases agree with TRBD1. The CDR3 is 14 amino acids. Germline V lookup: CDR1 SGHRS, CDR2 YFSETQ. V shed 2 bases, J shed 15 bases, and the junction held 10 bases outside the gene matches. The CDR3 DNA sequence: TGCGCCAGCAGCTTATTGGGACAGGGGCAACCCGTGTTTTTT. It specifies CASSLLGQGQPVFF.

Only a few counts were recorded for this clonotype. The chain uses TRBV6-2 or TRBV6-3 and TRBJ2-7; D is unresolved. The CDR3 is made up of 14 amino acids. The V end was cut by 0 bases, the J end by 7 bases, with 13 bases between. CDR1 MNHEY and CDR2 SVGEGT come from the germline V gene. As DNA, the CDR3 is TGTGCCAGCAGTTACTCAAGGGTACGAAGGGAGCAGTACTTC. Protein product: CASSYSRVRREQYF.

This clonotype was observed a few times. The V and J genes are TRBV29-1 and TRBJ1-2, with D possibly matching TRBD1 (5 bases). V shed 4 bases and J shed 8 bases, with 14 bases lying between them. The CDR3 sequence is 12 residues long. Germline CDR1 reads SQVTM; CDR2 reads ANQGSEA. For the CDR3, the DNA is TGCAGCGTTGCGAGGACAACCTCAGGCTACACCTTC. It codes for CSVARTTSGYTF.

This clonotype showed up just a few times. This chain connects TRBV15 to TRBJ2-4, with TRBD1 matching 9 bases. V was pared by 6 bases and J by 1 base, with 7 bases of the junction left unmatched. Looked up from germline, CDR1 is LNHNV and CDR2 is YYDKDF (reference sequence). The CDR3 consists of 16 residues. CDR3 sequence reads: CATREGQGIAKNIQYF. The CDR3 region has the DNA TGTGCCACCAGAGAGGGACAGGGAATTGCCAAAAACATTCAGTACTTC.

The sample holds a few counts of this clonotype. The J gene is TRBJ2-2, the V gene TRBV20-1; tentatively, D is TRBD2 (6 bases). Trimming pared 2 bases from V and 5 bases from J, leaving 9 bases between. Germline CDR1 reads DFQATT; CDR2 reads SNEGSKA (reference sequence). CDR3 length equals 13 residues. The CDR3 DNA reads as TGCAGTGCTAGAACTGCGGGAACCGGGGAGCTGTTTTTT. Translating gives CSARTAGTGELFF.

For this clonotype: A read error may produce the germline difference seen at one junction end. This sequence joins TRBV10-3 and TRBJ2-1, with a weak D call TRBD1 (6 bases). The CDR3 contains 15 residues. Germline V gene sequence: CDR1 ENHRY, CDR2 SYGVKD. CDR3 loop: CASSLQGPLYNEQFF. The CDR3 DNA reads as TGTGCCAGCAGTCTACAGGGACCGTTATACAATGAGCAGTTCTTC.

The chain links TRBV20-1 to TRBJ2-2, with 14 bases fitting TRBD2. CDR3 size: 14 residues. The germline V gene encodes CDR1 DFQATT and CDR2 SNEGSKA (reference sequence). Unmatched junction bases numbered 3, after V lost 6 bases and J lost 6 bases. CDR3 residues: CSARLAGGAGELFF. The CDR3 region has the DNA TGCAGTGCCAGACTAGCGGGAGGGGCCGGGGAGCTGTTTTTT.